Below are 2 T cell receptor beta chains sequenced from a single sample in a study of intratumoral heterogeneity in liver cancer. Clones were read by immunoSEQ multiplex PCR, and TCRdb kept only the in-frame ones, dropping some. Among 20,000 or so clones listed, about two thirds were seen once. The sample here was tumor-adjacent normal tissue, taken before any cancer treatment. These receptor sequences come from a woman in her 70s with hepatocellular carcinoma.

The chain is built from TRBV12-5 and TRBJ2-3; 8 bases line up with TRBD2. Germline V gene sequence: CDR1 LGHNT, CDR2 FRNRAP. This CDR3 is built from 15 residues. J lost 6 bases, V lost 6 bases, and 11 bases had no gene match. CDR3 sequence: CASGLWPSGLDTQYF. The CDR3 nucleotides read TGTGCTAGTGGCCTATGGCCTAGCGGGTTGGATACGCAGTATTTT. The variable domain in full, with the rest retrieved from reference TRBV12-5 and TRBJ2-3, is DARVTQTPRHKVTEMGQEVTMRCQPILGHNTVFWYRQTMMQGLELLAYFRNRAPLDDSGMPKDRFSAEMPDATLATLKIQPSEPRDSAVYFCASGLWPSGLDTQYFGPGTRLTVL.

The rearrangement uses TRBV7-2 and TRBJ1-2; 7 bases map to TRBD1. Germline-derived CDR1 and CDR2 are SGHTA and FQGNSA. J was trimmed by 3 bases and V by 0 bases; bases with no gene match: 4. The CDR3 extends over 15 amino acids. The CDR3 region has the DNA TGTGCCAGCAGCTTAGCGACAGGGCGCCACTATGGCTACACCTTC. Its protein product is CASSLATGRHYGYTF.